This T cell receptor beta chain was sequenced in a study of T cells in Graves' hyperthyroidism and ophthalmopathy. TCR beta CDR3 sequences were amplified from RNA transcripts. Researchers ran a first-round RT-PCR on the TCR CDR3 using the HTBI primer set. In TCRdb, the multiplex PCR reads were re-called with MiXCR into one record per CDR3 protein. The sample contains about 150,000 distinct CDR3 sequences, roughly a fifth of which appear only once. Sequencing was carried out using blood. This clonotype was obtained from a woman aged 50 to 60 with Graves' hyperthyroidism that later progressed to Graves' ophthalmopathy.

The CDR3 region has the DNA TGTGCCAGCAGTCCGAACAGGTTGTCCTATAATTCACCCCTCCACTTT. This codes for CASSPNRLSYNSPLHF. The chain joins TRBV28 to TRBJ1-6; D may be TRBD1 (5 bases). This CDR3 has 16 residues. Germline assignment: CDR1 MDHEN and CDR2 SYDVKM. V dropped 5 bases and J dropped 1 base, with 12 bases sitting between them.